This T cell receptor (beta chain) was sequenced for a study of shared clonotypes between healthy human individuals. Terminally differentiated effector memory CD45RA+ cells were excluded from the naive CD8 cells, which were CD45RO-negative and positively selected for CCR7. Germline lookup yields CDR1 LNHDA and CDR2 SQIVND (reference sequence). Trimming removed 2 bases at V and 3 bases at J, with 7 bases between. The CDR3 is 13 amino acids. This clone was found a few times. Assay: immunoSEQ multiplex PCR; the TCRdb copy retains only in-frame clones and omits some. The sample has some 2,100,000 clones, roughly 91% seen once.

The TCR was taken from a man between 18 and 29 years old in good health. Some clones in this sample may be carry-over from other donors' samples. The chain links TRBV19 to TRBJ1-1; D is ambiguous. Sample: naive CD8+ T cells from PBMCs. In nucleotides, the CDR3 is TGTGCCAGTAGTATAATGCGGGACACTGAAGCTTTCTTT. It is translated as CASSIMRDTEAFF.